This TCR beta chain was identified in a study of tumor and adjacent non-tumor tissue in lung cancer. Study background: The cohort had 12 adenocarcinoma, 2 squamous cell and 1 small cell patients. Patients were aged about 31 to 85, 9 to 10 men and about 5 women, stage I to III. Study findings and constraints: Tumor repertoires had a smaller top 100 clone share than normal lung. Compared with tumor, normal lung showed significantly lower TCR diversity.

Details on this clonotype: Its target is not known. Because the CDR3's place on the DNA is in doubt, the DNA is left out and the CDR3 is given as listed by TCRdb.

The CDR3 numbers 12 amino acids, ends counted. Looked up from germline, CDR1 is SQVTM and CDR2 is ANQGSEA. TCRbeta libraries were built with three rounds of nested PCR, modified from ARM-PCR. TCRdb ran MiXCR on the multiplex PCR reads and lists one entry per CDR3 protein. The data hold just over 200,000 distinct CDR3 sequences, with over 55% observed a single time. The template was RNA from unsorted bulk tissue. The sample consisted of lung tumor tissue. This clonotype was sampled from a man between 60 and 75 years old with non-small cell lung cancer. The genes are TRBV29-1 and TRBJ1-1. The CDR3 here is CSVGGGSAEASF.